This is a list of T cell receptor beta chains from one sample in a study of blood T cell repertoires in COVID-19. Generated by immunoSEQ multiplex PCR, the TCRdb table keeps only in-frame clones and is missing some. This sample has some 110,000 clones, with about 86% found just once. Material: peripheral blood. These receptors came from a man in his 70s who had recovered from COVID-19. CDR3s include the opening cysteine and the closing phenylalanine or tryptophan. The D gene is left open where the match is weak. Clone sizes are given selectively: once, few, many, or a class where the clone is expanded.

V gene: TRBV4-1
J gene: TRBJ2-5
clone size: -
D gene: TRBD2
CDR3 protein: CASSRGGPQHETQYF
CDR3 DNA: TGCGCCAGCTCACGCGGGGGGCCCCAACACGAGACCCAGTACTTC

V gene: TRBV24-1
J gene: TRBJ2-7
clone size: -
D gene: TRBD1
CDR3 protein: CATRDRVSYEQYF
CDR3 DNA: TGTGCCACCAGGGACAGGGTAAGCTACGAGCAGTACTTC

V gene: TRBV28
J gene: TRBJ2-5
clone size: -
D gene: -
CDR3 protein: CASKGGREDQETQYF
CDR3 DNA: TGTGCCAGCAAAGGGGGCAGGGAGGACCAAGAGACCCAGTACTTC

V gene: TRBV28
J gene: TRBJ2-5
clone size: -
D gene: -
CDR3 protein: CASSGSTVAQYF
CDR3 DNA: TGTGCCAGTTCCGGGTCCACGGTCGCCCAGTACTTC

V gene: TRBV7-9
J gene: TRBJ1-2
clone size: -
D gene: -
CDR3 protein: CASSLWRAGYTF
CDR3 DNA: TGTGCCAGCAGCTTATGGAGGGCGGGCTACACCTTC

V gene: TRBV13
J gene: TRBJ1-1
clone size: -
D gene: TRBD1
CDR3 protein: CASSGTGEWNTEAFF
CDR3 DNA: TGTGCCAGCAGCGGCACAGGGGAATGGAACACTGAAGCTTTCTTT

V gene: TRBV28
J gene: TRBJ1-2
clone size: -
D gene: -
CDR3 protein: CASREHGANYGYTF
CDR3 DNA: TGTGCCAGCAGAGAACATGGAGCTAACTATGGCTACACCTTC

V gene: TRBV4-2
J gene: TRBJ2-3
clone size: -
D gene: TRBD2
CDR3 protein: CASSQLAGDHSTDTQYF
CDR3 DNA: TGTGCCAGCAGCCAACTAGCGGGGGACCATAGCACAGATACGCAGTATTTT

V gene: TRBV5-1
J gene: TRBJ2-6
clone size: few
D gene: -
CDR3 protein: CASSFQAEANVLTF
CDR3 DNA: TGCGCCAGCAGCTTCCAAGCCGAGGCCAACGTCCTGACTTTC

V gene: TRBV3-1/TRBV3-2
J gene: TRBJ1-1
clone size: -
D gene: TRBD1
CDR3 protein: CASSLGTGKDTEAFF
CDR3 DNA: TGTGCCAGCAGCCTGGGGACAGGGAAGGACACTGAAGCTTTCTTT

V gene: TRBV5-1
J gene: TRBJ1-6
clone size: -
D gene: TRBD1
CDR3 protein: CASSLSPRGDSPLHF
CDR3 DNA: TGCGCCAGCAGCTTGAGCCCCAGGGGGGATTCACCCCTCCACTTT

V gene: TRBV5-1
J gene: TRBJ1-1
clone size: -
D gene: -
CDR3 protein: CASSWTGQNTEAFF
CDR3 DNA: TGCGCCAGCAGCTGGACGGGACAGAACACTGAAGCTTTCTTT

V gene: TRBV5-6
J gene: TRBJ1-2
clone size: -
D gene: -
CDR3 protein: CASSLESTEHNYGYTF
CDR3 DNA: TGTGCCAGCAGCTTGGAGTCGACAGAACATAACTATGGCTACACCTTC

V gene: TRBV19
J gene: TRBJ2-5
clone size: -
D gene: -
CDR3 protein: CASSMGAETQYF
CDR3 DNA: TGTGCCAGTAGTATGGGGGCGGAGACCCAGTACTTC

V gene: TRBV5-6
J gene: TRBJ1-1
clone size: -
D gene: -
CDR3 protein: CASSLGTAGYTEAFF
CDR3 DNA: TGTGCCAGCAGCTTGGGGACGGCGGGGTACACTGAAGCTTTCTTT

V gene: TRBV7-2
J gene: TRBJ1-1
clone size: -
D gene: -
CDR3 protein: CASSYQVGGEAFF
CDR3 DNA: TGTGCCAGCAGTTACCAGGTGGGGGGTGAAGCTTTCTTT

V gene: TRBV13
J gene: TRBJ1-2
clone size: -
D gene: TRBD1
CDR3 protein: CASSLTGTVSVYGYTF
CDR3 DNA: TGTGCCAGCAGCTTAACCGGGACAGTCTCAGTCTATGGCTACACCTTC

V gene: TRBV3-1/TRBV3-2
J gene: TRBJ2-1
clone size: few
D gene: TRBD2
CDR3 protein: CASSQRLAGPRDPGGEQFF
CDR3 DNA: TGTGCCAGCAGCCAACGACTAGCGGGGCCAAGGGACCCTGGGGGTGAGCAGTTCTTC

V gene: TRBV19
J gene: TRBJ1-3
clone size: -
D gene: -
CDR3 protein: CATQAPGNTIYF
CDR3 DNA: TGTGCCACCCAGGCCCCTGGAAACACCATATATTTT

V gene: TRBV5-1
J gene: TRBJ2-1
clone size: -
D gene: TRBD1
CDR3 protein: CASRLDRGRNEQFF
CDR3 DNA: TGCGCCAGCAGGCTGGACAGGGGGAGGAATGAGCAGTTCTTC

V gene: TRBV4-3
J gene: TRBJ1-2
clone size: -
D gene: -
CDR3 protein: CASSQDFGGSGYTF
CDR3 DNA: TGCGCCAGCAGCCAAGATTTCGGAGGATCAGGCTACACCTTC

V gene: TRBV7-3
J gene: TRBJ2-2
clone size: -
D gene: -
CDR3 protein: CASSSTTSLGELFF
CDR3 DNA: TGTGCCAGCAGCTCTACGACTAGTTTAGGGGAGCTGTTTTTT

V gene: TRBV24-1
J gene: TRBJ1-2
clone size: -
D gene: -
CDR3 protein: CATSDGQGYGYTF
CDR3 DNA: TGTGCCACCAGTGATGGCCAGGGCTATGGCTACACCTTC

V gene: TRBV18
J gene: TRBJ2-1
clone size: -
D gene: -
CDR3 protein: CASSPTTYNEQFF
CDR3 DNA: TGTGCCAGCTCACCAACTACTTACAATGAGCAGTTCTTC

V gene: TRBV28
J gene: TRBJ1-1
clone size: once
D gene: -
CDR3 protein: CASSLVGGSDTEAFF
CDR3 DNA: TGTGCCAGCAGTTTAGTGGGGGGATCGGACACTGAAGCTTTCTTT

V gene: TRBV7-9
J gene: TRBJ1-5
clone size: -
D gene: -
CDR3 protein: CASSLALAGGVNQPQHF
CDR3 DNA: TGTGCCAGCAGCTTAGCTCTCGCGGGGGGGGTCAATCAGCCCCAGCATTTT

V gene: TRBV19
J gene: TRBJ2-2
clone size: -
D gene: -
CDR3 protein: CASLSEGLSAGELFF
CDR3 DNA: TGTGCCAGCCTTTCGGAAGGACTGAGTGCCGGGGAGCTGTTTTTT

V gene: TRBV10-1
J gene: TRBJ2-3
clone size: -
D gene: TRBD2
CDR3 protein: CASSPWTAGEQYF
CDR3 DNA: TGCGCCAGCAGCCCCTGGACAGCGGGGGAGCAGTATTTT

V gene: TRBV7-8
J gene: TRBJ1-2
clone size: -
D gene: -
CDR3 protein: CASSLAGGISPYGYTF
CDR3 DNA: TGTGCCAGCAGCTTAGCCGGAGGGATCAGCCCCTATGGCTACACCTTC

V gene: TRBV7-8
J gene: TRBJ2-7
clone size: -
D gene: -
CDR3 protein: CASSLGLVEEQYF
CDR3 DNA: TGTGCCAGCAGCTTAGGACTAGTGGAGGAGCAGTACTTC

V gene: TRBV7-9
J gene: TRBJ1-1
clone size: -
D gene: -
CDR3 protein: CASSFGQSTEAFF
CDR3 DNA: TGTGCCAGCAGCTTTGGACAGTCAACTGAAGCTTTCTTT

V gene: TRBV19
J gene: TRBJ1-1
clone size: -
D gene: -
CDR3 protein: CASRSRGYTEAFF
CDR3 DNA: TGTGCCAGTAGGAGTAGGGGATACACTGAAGCTTTCTTT

V gene: TRBV28
J gene: TRBJ1-5
clone size: -
D gene: -
CDR3 protein: CASSRSQGFRAQHF
CDR3 DNA: TGTGCCAGCAGCCGAAGCCAGGGTTTCAGGGCCCAGCATTTT

V gene: TRBV3-1/TRBV3-2
J gene: TRBJ2-1
clone size: -
D gene: -
CDR3 protein: CASHRAEGEQFF
CDR3 DNA: TGTGCCTCCCATAGGGCGGAGGGTGAGCAGTTCTTC

V gene: TRBV5-4
J gene: TRBJ1-3
clone size: -
D gene: -
CDR3 protein: CASSLGGRGAGNTIYF
CDR3 DNA: TGTGCCAGCAGCCTGGGGGGCAGGGGCGCGGGAAACACCATATATTTT

V gene: TRBV6-2/TRBV6-3
J gene: TRBJ1-2
clone size: -
D gene: TRBD1
CDR3 protein: CASSSVRTGNYGYTF
CDR3 DNA: TGTGCCAGCAGCTCCGTCCGGACAGGGAACTATGGCTACACCTTC

V gene: TRBV20-1
J gene: TRBJ1-5
clone size: few
D gene: TRBD1
CDR3 protein: CSASQGAGMNF
CDR3 DNA: TGCAGTGCTAGTCAGGGGGCAGGGATGAATTTT

V gene: TRBV5-1
J gene: TRBJ2-1
clone size: -
D gene: TRBD1
CDR3 protein: CASSSGQGNSYNEQFF
CDR3 DNA: TGCGCCAGCAGCTCAGGACAGGGGAACTCCTACAATGAGCAGTTCTTC

V gene: TRBV5-1
J gene: TRBJ1-5
clone size: -
D gene: TRBD1
CDR3 protein: CASSLGTGNQPQHF
CDR3 DNA: TGCGCCAGCAGCCTAGGGACAGGCAATCAGCCCCAGCATTTT

V gene: TRBV28
J gene: TRBJ2-7
clone size: -
D gene: -
CDR3 protein: CASSLVGGLGNEQYF
CDR3 DNA: TGTGCCAGCAGTTTAGTGGGCGGGCTGGGCAACGAGCAGTACTTC

V gene: TRBV6-5
J gene: TRBJ1-2
clone size: -
D gene: -
CDR3 protein: CASSYSTNSYYGYTF
CDR3 DNA: TGTGCCAGCAGTTACTCGACTAACAGCTACTATGGCTACACCTTC

V gene: TRBV5-5
J gene: TRBJ2-5
clone size: -
D gene: -
CDR3 protein: CASSYLGTRKEETQYF
CDR3 DNA: TGTGCCAGCAGCTACCTAGGAACTAGAAAAGAAGAGACCCAGTACTTC

V gene: TRBV11-1
J gene: TRBJ2-7
clone size: -
D gene: TRBD1
CDR3 protein: CASQFTGVSEQYF
CDR3 DNA: TGTGCCAGCCAATTCACAGGGGTATCCGAGCAGTACTTC

V gene: TRBV5-4
J gene: TRBJ1-2
clone size: -
D gene: -
CDR3 protein: CASSPSGLNYGYTF
CDR3 DNA: TGTGCCAGCAGCCCAAGTGGACTAAACTATGGCTACACCTTC

V gene: TRBV28
J gene: TRBJ2-7
clone size: -
D gene: -
CDR3 protein: CASTQSPSYEQYF
CDR3 DNA: TGTGCCAGCACCCAATCCCCCTCCTACGAGCAGTACTTC

V gene: TRBV30
J gene: TRBJ2-3
clone size: -
D gene: TRBD1
CDR3 protein: CASNRGHTDTQYF
CDR3 DNA: TGTGCCTCCAACAGGGGGCACACAGATACGCAGTATTTT

V gene: TRBV7-2
J gene: TRBJ2-3
clone size: -
D gene: -
CDR3 protein: CASSLVLGGSLSTDTQYF
CDR3 DNA: TGTGCCAGCAGCTTAGTGCTTGGGGGCAGCCTTAGCACAGATACGCAGTATTTT

V gene: TRBV5-4
J gene: TRBJ2-1
clone size: -
D gene: -
CDR3 protein: CASSGVYQGNEQFF
CDR3 DNA: TGTGCCAGCAGCGGCGTGTATCAGGGCAATGAGCAGTTCTTC

V gene: TRBV5-4
J gene: TRBJ2-1
clone size: -
D gene: TRBD2
CDR3 protein: CASSSGLAGPNNEQFF
CDR3 DNA: TGTGCCAGCAGCTCGGGACTAGCGGGGCCCAACAATGAGCAGTTCTTC

V gene: TRBV5-6
J gene: TRBJ2-2
clone size: -
D gene: TRBD1
CDR3 protein: CASSLVLDRGAGELFF
CDR3 DNA: TGTGCCAGCAGCTTGGTACTGGACAGGGGTGCCGGGGAGCTGTTTTTT

V gene: TRBV5-1
J gene: TRBJ1-5
clone size: -
D gene: -
CDR3 protein: CASSYSGTQNQPQHF
CDR3 DNA: TGCGCCAGCAGCTATTCCGGGACACAGAATCAGCCCCAGCATTTT

V gene: TRBV18
J gene: TRBJ2-2
clone size: -
D gene: TRBD1
CDR3 protein: CASSPTGGEVTGELFF
CDR3 DNA: TGTGCCAGCTCACCAACAGGGGGCGAAGTCACCGGGGAGCTGTTTTTT

V gene: TRBV2
J gene: TRBJ1-4
clone size: -
D gene: TRBD1
CDR3 protein: CASGPGTGGEKLFF
CDR3 DNA: TGTGCCAGCGGCCCCGGGACAGGGGGTGAAAAACTGTTTTTT

V gene: TRBV15
J gene: TRBJ2-7
clone size: -
D gene: -
CDR3 protein: CATSRGETGYEQYF
CDR3 DNA: TGTGCCACCAGCAGAGGCGAGACAGGCTACGAGCAGTACTTC

V gene: TRBV11-2
J gene: TRBJ1-1
clone size: -
D gene: TRBD1
CDR3 protein: CASSSRSRDRLNTEAFF
CDR3 DNA: TGTGCCAGCAGCTCGCGTTCCCGGGACAGGTTGAACACTGAAGCTTTCTTT

V gene: TRBV6-5
J gene: TRBJ2-1
clone size: -
D gene: TRBD1
CDR3 protein: CATAVQGRNEQFF
CDR3 DNA: TGTGCCACCGCGGTACAGGGGCGCAATGAGCAGTTCTTC

V gene: TRBV28
J gene: TRBJ1-3
clone size: -
D gene: TRBD1
CDR3 protein: CASSPLGTVRLGNTIYF
CDR3 DNA: TGTGCCAGCAGCCCTTTAGGGACAGTGCGCCTTGGAAACACCATATATTTT

V gene: TRBV7-9
J gene: TRBJ1-4
clone size: -
D gene: TRBD1
CDR3 protein: CASGAGQANEKLFF
CDR3 DNA: TGTGCCAGCGGAGCGGGACAGGCTAATGAAAAACTGTTTTTT

V gene: TRBV4-1
J gene: TRBJ2-2
clone size: few
D gene: TRBD2
CDR3 protein: CASSPTSGRAGELFF
CDR3 DNA: TGCGCCAGCAGCCCCACTAGCGGGAGGGCAGGGGAGCTGTTTTTT